The TCR beta chain described here comes from a study of blood T cell repertoires in COVID-19. Study summary: Specimens from acute and convalescent COVID-19 originated in the United States, Italy and Spain. Nucleic acid was either cDNA or gDNA, and it came from T cells, B-cell-depleted T cells, or PBMCs.

As processed by the authors: Estimation of nucleated cell counts was performed using reference gene primer amplification. The assay was immunoSEQ multiplex PCR, and TCRdb's table has in-frame clones only and misses some. V and J calls and clone size are given by that table; D and trimming were obtained from the DNA. The table shows approximately 280,000 clones, with around 89% occurring only once. CDR1 and CDR2 (germline): SEHNR, FQNEAQ (reference sequence). Trimming took off 5 bases at V and 6 bases at J, with 16 bases between the two ends. This CDR3 comprises 14 residues. This clone was seen a few times.

This TCR derives from a woman in her fifties or sixties with acute or convalescent COVID-19. The rearrangement links TRBV7-9 to TRBJ1-2, with TRBD1 as a possible D gene (5 bases). The sample comprised peripheral blood. CDR3 sequence (DNA): TGTGCCAGCAGCCCGGCGGGGCTAATTAATGGCTACACCTTC. It translates to CASSPAGLINGYTF.